The 14 T cell receptor beta chains below were found in one sample sequenced in a study of control samples from healthy donors and cancer patients. Using immunoSEQ multiplex PCR, the repertoire was profiled, and TCRdb retains in-frame clones only, with some absent. The data show tens of thousands of clones, with approximately 91% seen just once and 6.5% to 7.5% held by the top ten. Sequenced material: blood. The receptors here all came from a man in his fifties or sixties in good health.

In nucleotides, the CDR3 is TGTGCCAGCCCCTCCTGGGGAAATTCACCCCTCCACTTT. Translated: CASPSWGNSPLHF. The chain employs TRBV6-4 and TRBJ1-6; no firm D call. Trimming removed 8 bases from V and 7 bases from J, with 12 bases in between. Germline-derived CDR1 and CDR2 are MRHNA and SNTAGT. The CDR3 has 13 residues.

The chain joins TRBV30 to TRBJ1-2; 8 nucleotides agree with TRBD1. Germline V gene sequence: CDR1 GTSNPN, CDR2 SVGIG (reference sequence). The CDR3 totals 15 residues. After removal of 4 bases from V and 8 bases from J, the junction contained 15 bases not matched to a gene. The DNA of the CDR3 is TGTGCCTGGACCCTACTGACAGGGGTCCAGAGGGGCTACACCTTC. Amino acid sequence: CAWTLLTGVQRGYTF.

The genes are TRBV11-2 and TRBJ1-1; D ambiguous. Trimming pared 2 bases from V and 11 bases from J, leaving 15 bases between. This CDR3 is built from 13 residues. In germline, CDR1 is SGHAT, CDR2 FQNNGV. CDR3 bases: TGTGCCAGCAGCTTAAGGAAGCCCGCGGCGGCTTTCTTT. Amino acid sequence: CASSLRKPAAAFF.

The genes are TRBV5-1 and TRBJ1-6; D call uncertain. Per germline, CDR1 SGHRS and CDR2 YFSETQ. Trimming left V 1 base short and J 0 bases short, with 11 bases between. The CDR3 is 17 amino acids. CDR3 bases: TGCGCCAGCAGCTTGAGGCAGTCCGCCTCCTATAATTCACCCCTCCACTTT. It translates to CASSLRQSASYNSPLHF.

This chain uses TRBV12-3 or TRBV12-4 with TRBJ2-1, with D unclear. The CDR3 contains 11 residues. The ends were cut back, 4 bases at V and 6 bases at J, with 4 bases in the middle. CDR3: CASSYSNEQFF. CDR3 nucleotide sequence: TGTGCCAGCAGTTACAGCAATGAGCAGTTCTTC.

V and J are TRBV5-6 and TRBJ1-1, with TRBD1 identical over 10 bases. The CDR3 is made up of 18 amino acids. The germline CDR1 and CDR2 sequences are SGHDT and YYEEEE. J gave up 0 bases and V 3 bases, and 11 bases lay outside the gene matches. In nucleotides, the CDR3 is TGTGCCAGCAGCTGGGGGACAGGGGCGGGGTTCATGAACACTGAAGCTTTCTTT. It encodes CASSWGTGAGFMNTEAFF.

DNA of the CDR3: TGTGCCAGCTCACCACGAGATGAAAAACTGTTTTTT. Translation gives CASSPRDEKLFF. This chain links TRBV18 with TRBJ1-4, with D unclear. CDR3 size: 12 residues. V lost 1 base, J lost 6 bases, and 3 bases lay in between. Germline values: CDR1 KGHSH, CDR2 LQKENI.

The chain recombines TRBV27 with TRBJ1-5, with TRBD1 as a possible D gene (5 bases). Germline values: CDR1 MNHEY, CDR2 SMNVEV (reference sequence). This CDR3 contains 14 residues. The V end was cut by 6 bases, the J end by 2 bases, with 11 bases between. The CDR3 DNA follows: TGTGCCAGCAGGGGCAGGGCAGGCAATCAGCCCCAGCATTTT. Amino acids: CASRGRAGNQPQHF.

CDR3 residues: CASSPPGGPWYGYTF. The CDR3 bases are TGTGCCAGCAGTCCCCCTGGAGGCCCCTGGTATGGCTACACCTTC. The chain carries TRBV27 and TRBJ1-2; D is unresolved. The CDR3 is 15 amino acids. V lost 5 bases, J lost 5 bases, and 18 bases lay in between. Germline V CDR1 and CDR2: MNHEY, SMNVEV (reference sequence).

This chain links TRBV6-6 with TRBJ2-5; D is perhaps TRBD2 (6 bases). This CDR3 is 16 amino acids long. The germline CDR1 and CDR2 sequences are MNHNY and SVGAGI (reference sequence). Trimming took 0 bases from V and 0 from J, leaving 11 bases between them. The CDR3 DNA follows: TGTGCCAGCAGTTACTCCGGTAGCGGCTACCAAGAGACCCAGTACTTC. Translating it yields CASSYSGSGYQETQYF.

The V gene is TRBV14, the J gene TRBJ1-2; D might be TRBD1 (5 bases). Germline V lookup: CDR1 SGHDN, CDR2 FVKESK. This CDR3 has 17 amino acids. Trimming took off 2 bases at V and 4 bases at J, with 20 bases between the two ends. This chain's CDR3 is CASSQQVNPGRFYGYTF. CDR3 DNA sequence: TGTGCCAGCAGCCAACAAGTAAACCCGGGACGGTTCTATGGCTACACCTTC.

This clone was found a few times. The chain carries TRBV24-1 and TRBJ2-2; D unresolved. The CDR3 is 15 residues long. V shed 4 bases and J shed 1 base, with 9 bases lying between them. CDR1 and CDR2 (germline): KGHDR, SFDVKD. The CDR3 sequence is CATSDPAKNTGELFF. The CDR3 nucleotides read TGTGCCACCAGTGACCCGGCCAAGAACACCGGGGAGCTGTTTTTT.

This sequence joins TRBV12-3 or TRBV12-4 and TRBJ1-6; D may be TRBD1 (6 bases). V was cut by 7 bases and J by 7 bases, with 11 bases left in between. The CDR3 is 13 residues long. DNA of the CDR3: TGTGCCAGCAAACCAGGGGAGAATTCACCCCTCCACTTT. As protein: CASKPGENSPLHF.

The rearrangement links TRBV30 to TRBJ2-3; maybe TRBD2 (7 bases). Between the trimmed V and J ends, which lost 4 bases and 3 bases, there was a span of 17 bases. The CDR3 extends over 15 amino acids. Germline-derived CDR1 and CDR2 are GTSNPN and SVGIG (reference sequence). The CDR3 bases are TGTGCCTGGACCAAAGGGGGGGGAACAACAGATACGCAGTATTTT. This gives the protein CAWTKGGGTTDTQYF.